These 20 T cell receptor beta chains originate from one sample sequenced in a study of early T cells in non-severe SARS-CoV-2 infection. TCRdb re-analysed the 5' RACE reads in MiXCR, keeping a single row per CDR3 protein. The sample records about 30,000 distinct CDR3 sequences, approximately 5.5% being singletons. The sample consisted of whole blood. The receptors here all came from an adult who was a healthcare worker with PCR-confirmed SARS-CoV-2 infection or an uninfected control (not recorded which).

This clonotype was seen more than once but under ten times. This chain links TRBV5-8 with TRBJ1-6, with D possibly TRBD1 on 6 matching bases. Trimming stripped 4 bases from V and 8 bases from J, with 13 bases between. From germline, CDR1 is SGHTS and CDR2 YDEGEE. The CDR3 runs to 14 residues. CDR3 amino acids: CASSPTGGYSPLHF. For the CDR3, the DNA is TGTGCCAGCAGCCCGACAGGCGGATATTCACCCCTCCACTTT.

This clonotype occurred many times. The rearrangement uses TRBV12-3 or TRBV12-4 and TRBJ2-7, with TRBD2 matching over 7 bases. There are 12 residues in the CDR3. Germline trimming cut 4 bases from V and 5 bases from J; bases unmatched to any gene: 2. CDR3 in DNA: TGTGCCAGCAGTTGGACTAGTCACGAGCAGTACTTC. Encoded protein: CASSWTSHEQYF.

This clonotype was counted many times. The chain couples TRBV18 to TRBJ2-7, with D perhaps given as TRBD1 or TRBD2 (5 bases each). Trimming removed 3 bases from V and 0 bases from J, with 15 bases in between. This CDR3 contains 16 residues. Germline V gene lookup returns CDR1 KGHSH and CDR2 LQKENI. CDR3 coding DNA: TGTGCCAGCTCACCCATTACGGGACCTAGCTCCTACGAGCAGTACTTC. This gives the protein CASSPITGPSSYEQYF.

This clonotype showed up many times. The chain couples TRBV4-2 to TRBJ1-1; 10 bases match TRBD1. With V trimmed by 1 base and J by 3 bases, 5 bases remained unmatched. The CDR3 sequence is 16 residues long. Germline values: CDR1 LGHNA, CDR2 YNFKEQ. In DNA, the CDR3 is TGTGCCAGCAGCCAAGGAGGACAGGGGGAGTACACTGAAGCTTTCTTT. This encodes CASSQGGQGEYTEAFF.

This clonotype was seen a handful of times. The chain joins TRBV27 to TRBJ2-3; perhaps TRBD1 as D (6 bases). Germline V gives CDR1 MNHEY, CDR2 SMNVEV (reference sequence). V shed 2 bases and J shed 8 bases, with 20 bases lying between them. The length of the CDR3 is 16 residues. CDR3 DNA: TGTGCCAGCAGTTTAATACAGAGCCCCGGCAGGGGTACGCAGTATTTT. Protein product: CASSLIQSPGRGTQYF.

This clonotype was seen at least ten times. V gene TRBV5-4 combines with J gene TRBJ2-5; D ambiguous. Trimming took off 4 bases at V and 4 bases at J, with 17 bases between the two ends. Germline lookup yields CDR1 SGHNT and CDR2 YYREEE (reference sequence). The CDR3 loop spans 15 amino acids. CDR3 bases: TGTGCCAGCAGCCCCCCAGGCAGTCGAGGAGAGACCCAGTACTTC. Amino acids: CASSPPGSRGETQYF. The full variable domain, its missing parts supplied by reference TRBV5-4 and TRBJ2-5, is ETGVTQSPTHLIKTRGQQVTLRCSSQSGHNTVSWYQQALGQGPQFIFQYYREEENGRGNFPPRFSGLQFPNYSSELNVNALELDDSALYLCASSPPGSRGETQYFGPGTRLLVL.

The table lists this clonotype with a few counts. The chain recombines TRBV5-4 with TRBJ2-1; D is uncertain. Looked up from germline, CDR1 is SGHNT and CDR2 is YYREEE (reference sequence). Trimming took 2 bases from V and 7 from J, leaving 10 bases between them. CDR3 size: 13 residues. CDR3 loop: CASSFWNGNEQFF. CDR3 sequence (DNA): TGTGCCAGCAGCTTTTGGAACGGGAATGAGCAGTTCTTC.

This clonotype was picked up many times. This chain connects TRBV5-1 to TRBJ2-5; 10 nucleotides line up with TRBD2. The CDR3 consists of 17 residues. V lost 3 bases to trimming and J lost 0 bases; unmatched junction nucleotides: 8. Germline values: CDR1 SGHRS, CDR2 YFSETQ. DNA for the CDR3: TGCGCCAGCAGCTCCTTTACTAGCGGGAAGTACCAAGAGACCCAGTACTTC. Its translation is CASSSFTSGKYQETQYF.

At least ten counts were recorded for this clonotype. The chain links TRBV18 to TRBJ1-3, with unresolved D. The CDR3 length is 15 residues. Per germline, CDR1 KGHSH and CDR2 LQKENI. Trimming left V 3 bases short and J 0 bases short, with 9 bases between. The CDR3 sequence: CASSPGRRSGNTIYF. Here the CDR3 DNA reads TGTGCCAGCTCACCCGGCAGGCGCTCTGGAAACACCATATATTTT.

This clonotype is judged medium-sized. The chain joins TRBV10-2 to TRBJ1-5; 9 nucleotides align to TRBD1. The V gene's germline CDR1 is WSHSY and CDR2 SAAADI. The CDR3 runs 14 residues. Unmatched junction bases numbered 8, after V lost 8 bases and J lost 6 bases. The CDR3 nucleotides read TGCGCCAGCCTGAGTCCGGGACAGGGTCAGCCCCAGCATTTT. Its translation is CASLSPGQGQPQHF.

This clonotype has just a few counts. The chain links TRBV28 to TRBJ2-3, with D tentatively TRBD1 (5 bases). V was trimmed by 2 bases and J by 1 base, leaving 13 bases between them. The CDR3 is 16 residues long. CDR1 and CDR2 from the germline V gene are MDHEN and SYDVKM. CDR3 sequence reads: CASSLLKGFGTDTQYF. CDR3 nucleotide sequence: TGTGCCAGCAGTTTACTAAAGGGGTTCGGCACAGATACGCAGTATTTT.

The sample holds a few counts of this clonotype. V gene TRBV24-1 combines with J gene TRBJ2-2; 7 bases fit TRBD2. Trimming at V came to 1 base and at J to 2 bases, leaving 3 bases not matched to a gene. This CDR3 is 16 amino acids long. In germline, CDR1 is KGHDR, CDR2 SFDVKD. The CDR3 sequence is CATSDFGGRNTGELFF. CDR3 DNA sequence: TGTGCCACCAGTGATTTTGGCGGGAGAAACACCGGGGAGCTGTTTTTT.

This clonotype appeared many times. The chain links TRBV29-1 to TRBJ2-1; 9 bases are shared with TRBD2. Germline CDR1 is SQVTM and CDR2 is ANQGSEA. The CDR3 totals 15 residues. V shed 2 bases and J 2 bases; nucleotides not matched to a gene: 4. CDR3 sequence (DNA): TGCAGCGTTGAACCTAGCGGGACCACCTACAATGAGCAGTTCTTC. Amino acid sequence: CSVEPSGTTYNEQFF.

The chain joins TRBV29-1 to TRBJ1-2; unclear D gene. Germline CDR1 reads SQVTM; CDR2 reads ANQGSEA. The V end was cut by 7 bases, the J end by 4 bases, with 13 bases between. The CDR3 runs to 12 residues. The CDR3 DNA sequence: TGCAGCGCCCCCGCGGCGCCCTATGGCTACACCTTC. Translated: CSAPAAPYGYTF.

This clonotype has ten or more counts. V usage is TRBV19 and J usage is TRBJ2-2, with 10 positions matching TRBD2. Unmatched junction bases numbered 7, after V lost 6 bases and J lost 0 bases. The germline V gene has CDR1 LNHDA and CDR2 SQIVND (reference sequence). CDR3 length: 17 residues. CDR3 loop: CASRLTGTSANTGELFF. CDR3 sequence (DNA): TGTGCCAGTAGACTCACCGGGACTAGCGCGAACACCGGGGAGCTGTTTTTT.

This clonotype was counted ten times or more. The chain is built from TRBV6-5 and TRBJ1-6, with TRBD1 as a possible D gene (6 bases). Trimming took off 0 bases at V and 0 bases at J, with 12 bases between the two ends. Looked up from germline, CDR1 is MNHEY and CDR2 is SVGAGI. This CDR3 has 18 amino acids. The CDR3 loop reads CASSYSTGISSYNSPLHF. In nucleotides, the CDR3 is TGTGCCAGCAGTTACTCTACAGGGATAAGCTCCTATAATTCACCCCTCCACTTT.

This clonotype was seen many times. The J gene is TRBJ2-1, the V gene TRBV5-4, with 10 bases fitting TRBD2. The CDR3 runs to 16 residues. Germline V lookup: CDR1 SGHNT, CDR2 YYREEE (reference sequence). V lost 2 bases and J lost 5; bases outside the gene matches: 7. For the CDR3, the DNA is TGTGCCAGCAGCTTTCCTAGCGGGAGTCCAAACAATGAGCAGTTCTTC. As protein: CASSFPSGSPNNEQFF. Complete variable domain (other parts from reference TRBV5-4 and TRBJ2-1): ETGVTQSPTHLIKTRGQQVTLRCSSQSGHNTVSWYQQALGQGPQFIFQYYREEENGRGNFPPRFSGLQFPNYSSELNVNALELDDSALYLCASSFPSGSPNNEQFFGPGTRLTVL.

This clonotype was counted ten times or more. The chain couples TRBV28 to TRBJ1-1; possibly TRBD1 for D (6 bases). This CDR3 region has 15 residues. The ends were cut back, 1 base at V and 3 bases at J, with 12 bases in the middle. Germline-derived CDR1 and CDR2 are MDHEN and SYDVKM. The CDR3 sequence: CASSLFGGPDTEAFF. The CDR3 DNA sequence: TGTGCCAGCAGTTTATTCGGGGGGCCTGACACTGAAGCTTTCTTT.

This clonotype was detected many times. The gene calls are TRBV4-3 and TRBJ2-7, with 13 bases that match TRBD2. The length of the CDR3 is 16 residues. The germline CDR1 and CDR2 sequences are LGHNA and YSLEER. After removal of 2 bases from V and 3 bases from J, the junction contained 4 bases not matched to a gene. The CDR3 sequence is CASSQRTSGGFYEQYF. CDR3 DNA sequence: TGCGCCAGCAGCCAACGGACTAGCGGGGGATTCTACGAGCAGTACTTC.

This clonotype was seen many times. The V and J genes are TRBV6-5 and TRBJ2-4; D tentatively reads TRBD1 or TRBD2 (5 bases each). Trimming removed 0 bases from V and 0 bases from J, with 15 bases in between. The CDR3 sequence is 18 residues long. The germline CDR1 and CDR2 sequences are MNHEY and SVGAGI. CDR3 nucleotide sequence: TGTGCCAGCAGTTACTCCTGGGGGTCCGATCTAGCCAAAAACATTCAGTACTTC. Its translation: CASSYSWGSDLAKNIQYF.